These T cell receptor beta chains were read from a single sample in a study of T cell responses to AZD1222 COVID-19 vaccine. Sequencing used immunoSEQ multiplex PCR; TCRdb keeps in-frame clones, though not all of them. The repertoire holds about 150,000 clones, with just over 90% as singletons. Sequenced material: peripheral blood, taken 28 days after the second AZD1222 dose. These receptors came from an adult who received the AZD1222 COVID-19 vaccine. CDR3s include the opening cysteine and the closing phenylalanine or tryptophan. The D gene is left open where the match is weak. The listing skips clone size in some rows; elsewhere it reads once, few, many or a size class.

TGTGCCAGCAGCCAAGATGGAAGGGGGCCGGGGAACACTGAAGCTTTCTTT,CASSQDGRGPGNTEAFF,TRBJ1-1,.,TRBD1,TRBV4-2
TGTGCCAGTAGCCGACAGGGTACCAATCAGCCCCAGCATTTT,CASSRQGTNQPQHF,TRBJ1-5,.,TRBD1,TRBV19
TGTGCCAGCAGGACAGGTTTTCTGGGCACCATATATTTT,CASRTGFLGTIYF,TRBJ1-3,.,.,TRBV5-6
TGTGCCAGCAGCTTCAAAAGAAGCGACAACCTCTTCTACGAGCAGTACTTC,CASSFKRSDNLFYEQYF,TRBJ2-7,.,.,TRBV7-9
TGTGCCAGCAGTTACTCTCGGGTCTCCTACGAGCAGTACTTC,CASSYSRVSYEQYF,TRBJ2-7,.,.,TRBV6-2/TRBV6-3
TGTGCCAGCAGCCTTAGGGACAGACGCTCCTACAATGAGCAGTTCTTC,CASSLRDRRSYNEQFF,TRBJ2-1,.,TRBD1,TRBV7-2
TGTGCCAGCAGCTTAGTCACCGGGACTTATTCCTACGAGCAGTACTTC,CASSLVTGTYSYEQYF,TRBJ2-7,.,.,TRBV7-9
TGCGCCAGCAGTGAGTCGAGCTGGGGGGTCGGCACTGAAGCTTTCTTT,CASSESSWGVGTEAFF,TRBJ1-1,.,.,TRBV10-1
TGCGCCCGCGGGGGGGGTGCTAGCGGGAGGTACGACGAGCAGTACTTC,CARGGGASGRYDEQYF,TRBJ2-7,.,TRBD2,TRBV5-1
TGTGCCAGTAGTAGTCCAACGGGACACTCTAGCACAGATACGCAGTATTTT,CASSSPTGHSSTDTQYF,TRBJ2-3,once,.,TRBV19
TGCGCCAGCAGCCAAGATTTCCTAGCGGGGGTCAATGAGCAGTTCTTC,CASSQDFLAGVNEQFF,TRBJ2-1,.,TRBD2,TRBV4-3
TGTGCCAGCAGTGAGAGAGGGGTATTCTACGAGCAGTACTTC,CASSERGVFYEQYF,TRBJ2-7,.,.,TRBV11-2
TGTGCCAGCAGTTCGTCTGTGGGGCAGTCGACGATACCCTATAACGGCTACACCTTC,CASSSSVGQSTIPYNGYTF,TRBJ1-2,.,.,TRBV27
TGTGCCAGCAGTTTTTCGGGACTAGCGGAACCTGAGCAGTTCTTC,CASSFSGLAEPEQFF,TRBJ2-1,.,TRBD2,TRBV28
TGCGCCAGCAGCCAAGATTTGTCAGGAGGAATGGAAGCTTTCTTT,CASSQDLSGGMEAFF,TRBJ1-1,.,.,TRBV4-3
TGTGCCAGCAGTCTAATAGGGAGAGCTAACTATGGCTACACCTTC,CASSLIGRANYGYTF,TRBJ1-2,.,.,TRBV6-2/TRBV6-3
TGTGCCAGTAGTATATCACAGACCCTCCACTTT,CASSISQTLHF,TRBJ1-6,.,.,TRBV19
TGTGCCTGGGAAGGGGCAGGGGGCTACGAGCAGTACTTC,CAWEGAGGYEQYF,TRBJ2-7,.,TRBD1,TRBV30
TGTGCCACCAGCAGAGATTTGGGGACGGGTAGCGGGACCCCCTACGAGCAGTACTTC,CATSRDLGTGSGTPYEQYF,TRBJ2-7,.,TRBD2,TRBV15
TGTGCCAGTAGTGGATTTGGCTACACCTTC,CASSGFGYTF,TRBJ1-2,.,.,TRBV19
TGTGCCAGCACCCAGGGAGGGGGAGGCACTGAAGCTTTCTTT,CASTQGGGGTEAFF,TRBJ1-1,once,.,TRBV6-5
TGTGCCAGCTCACCGGTAGGGGGGCCTATGAACACTGAAGCTTTCTTT,CASSPVGGPMNTEAFF,TRBJ1-1,.,.,TRBV18
TGTGCCAGTAGTATAGAAACCGGGTCTGAAGCTTTCTTT,CASSIETGSEAFF,TRBJ1-1,.,.,TRBV19